Sequencing of this TCR beta chain was carried out in a study of T cells in Graves' hyperthyroidism and ophthalmopathy. About the study: Initial diagnosis, before any treatment, was when peripheral blood was collected.

TCR beta CDR3 region amplification was performed from RNA transcripts. With the HTBI primer set, the TCR CDR3 went through a first round of RT-PCR. MiXCR was run by TCRdb on the multiplex PCR reads, yielding one entry per CDR3 protein. The data contain hundreds of thousands of distinct CDR3 sequences, 38% of them singletons. The table lists this clonotype with many counts. Germline CDR1 SGDLS, CDR2 YYNGEE. The length of the CDR3 is 15 residues. Trimming cost V 2 bases and J 3 bases; bases outside gene matches: 8. The sequenced material came from blood. The clonotype originates from a young man with Graves' hyperthyroidism. V usage is TRBV9 and J usage is TRBJ2-7, with 7 positions matching TRBD1. The CDR3 loop reads CASSVAPGQHYEQYF. The CDR3 nucleotides are TGTGCCAGCAGCGTGGCCCCGGGACAGCACTACGAGCAGTACTTC. The full variable domain, completed using reference TRBV9 and TRBJ2-7, is DSGVTQTPKHLITATGQRVTLRCSPRSGDLSVYWYQQSLDQGLQFLIQYYNGEERAKGNILERFSAQQFPDLHSELNLSSLELGDSALYFCASSVAPGQHYEQYFGPGTRLTVT.